The clone carrying this TCR beta chain was seen just once. This sample is drawn from a study of blood T cell repertoires in COVID-19. Study background: The samples span acute and convalescent COVID-19 from the United States, Italy and Spain. In each case, the material was cDNA or gDNA derived from T cells, B-cell-depleted T cells, or PBMCs.

Shortly before study entry, within 2 weeks, exposed participants had met a COVID-19 case. Original processing notes: Estimation of nucleated cell counts relied on the amplification of reference gene primers. Clones were read by immunoSEQ multiplex PCR, and TCRdb kept only the in-frame ones, dropping some. The V and J calls and clone size are taken from that table; D and trimming were inferred from the DNA. The data contain around 240,000 clones, 80% to 90% of them singletons. Trimming cost V 0 bases and J 7 bases, with 18 bases left between them. CDR1 is LGHNA, CDR2 YNFKEQ, per germline. The length of the CDR3 is 16 residues.

The specimen sequenced was PBMCs or T cells enriched from blood (not recorded which). The chain couples TRBV4-2 to TRBJ1-1; D call uncertain. The source is a man over 45 who had been exposed to COVID-19. CDR3 amino acids: CASSQDLQNKGGEAFF. CDR3 DNA: TGTGCCAGCAGCCAAGATCTTCAAAACAAGGGAGGTGAAGCTTTCTTT.